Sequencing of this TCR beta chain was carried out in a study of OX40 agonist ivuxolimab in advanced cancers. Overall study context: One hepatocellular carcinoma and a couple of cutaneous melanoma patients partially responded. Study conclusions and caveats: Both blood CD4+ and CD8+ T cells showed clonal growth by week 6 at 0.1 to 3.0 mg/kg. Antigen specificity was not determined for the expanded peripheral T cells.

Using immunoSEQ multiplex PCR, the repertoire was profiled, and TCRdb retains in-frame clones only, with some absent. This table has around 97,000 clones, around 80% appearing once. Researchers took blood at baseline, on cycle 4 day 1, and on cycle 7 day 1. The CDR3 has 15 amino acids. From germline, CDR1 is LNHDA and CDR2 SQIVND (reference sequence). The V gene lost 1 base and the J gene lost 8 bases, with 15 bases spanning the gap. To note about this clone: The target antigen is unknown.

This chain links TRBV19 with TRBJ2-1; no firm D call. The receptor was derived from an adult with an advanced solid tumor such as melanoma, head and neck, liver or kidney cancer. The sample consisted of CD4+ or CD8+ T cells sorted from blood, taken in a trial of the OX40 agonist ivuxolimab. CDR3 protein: CASSIVAAVAYEQFF. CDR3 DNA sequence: TGTGCCAGTAGTATAGTTGCCGCCGTAGCCTATGAGCAGTTCTTC. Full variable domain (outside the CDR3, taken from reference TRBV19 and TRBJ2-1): DGGITQSPKYLFRKEGQNVTLSCEQNLNHDAMYWYRQDPGQGLRLIYYSQIVNDFQKGDIAEGYSVSREKKESFPLTVTSAQKNPTAFYLCASSIVAAVAYEQFFGPGTRLTVL.